What follows are 32 T cell receptor beta chains derived from one specimen sequenced in a study of cytomegalovirus exposure and HLA in healthy donors. The PCR employed 60 Vbeta primers together with 13 Jbeta primers. Some clones are missing from TCRdb's copy, which holds only in-frame ones; the method was immunoSEQ multiplex PCR. Of 150,000 to 200,000 clones in the sample, over 80% are singletons; the top ten hold about 1.5%. The sequenced material came from PBMCs. All receptors derive from a man aged 40-49 years in good health and CMV-seronegative.

The chain couples TRBV11-2 to TRBJ2-3, with 9 bases identical to TRBD2. CDR3 length: 16 amino acids. Germline CDR1 reads SGHAT; CDR2 reads FQNNGV. V dropped 2 bases and J dropped 0; count of bases not matched to a gene: 3. The CDR3, as DNA: TGTGCCAGCAGCTTACAGAGCGGGGGGAGCACAGATACGCAGTATTTT. Protein product: CASSLQSGGSTDTQYF.

This clone was detected once. The rearrangement joins TRBV30 to TRBJ1-1; D not resolved. Germline lookup yields CDR1 GTSNPN and CDR2 SVGIG (reference sequence). The CDR3 length is 15 residues. The V end lost 3 bases, the J end lost 11 bases, and 25 bases lay between the germline ends. The CDR3 coding sequence is TGTGCCTGGAGACACCCGGACCGGGTTGAGGGTGGTGCTTTCTTT. Its protein product is CAWRHPDRVEGGAFF.

The sample holds one count of this clone. This sequence joins TRBV30 and TRBJ1-2; TRBD1 matches 7 bases. CDR1 and CDR2 from the germline V gene are GTSNPN and SVGIG (reference sequence). CDR3 length equals 14 residues. V dropped 3 bases and J dropped 2; count of bases not matched to a gene: 6. Written as DNA, the CDR3 is TGTGCCTGGAGCTCCGGCAGGGGGAACTATGGCTACACCTTC. It specifies CAWSSGRGNYGYTF.

CDR3 nucleotides: TGTGCCAGCAGCCCATGGTCACCCGGGGGGGGGTACGAGCAGTACTTC. Protein sequence: CASSPWSPGGGYEQYF. The V and J genes are TRBV5-4 and TRBJ2-7; 8 nucleotides line up with TRBD2. After removal of 4 bases from V and 4 bases from J, the junction contained 13 bases not matched to a gene. Germline V gene data show CDR1 as SGHNT and CDR2 as YYREEE (reference sequence). The CDR3 has 16 residues. Together with reference TRBV5-4 and TRBJ2-7, the CDR3 gives the full variable domain: ETGVTQSPTHLIKTRGQQVTLRCSSQSGHNTVSWYQQALGQGPQFIFQYYREEENGRGNFPPRFSGLQFPNYSSELNVNALELDDSALYLCASSPWSPGGGYEQYFGPGTRLTVT.

V usage is TRBV18 and J usage is TRBJ2-7, with 8 positions matching TRBD2. The CDR3 length is 14 residues. Germline V gives CDR1 KGHSH, CDR2 LQKENI. Trimming removed 3 bases from V and 9 bases from J; junction bases left unmatched: 10. CDR3 sequence reads: CASSPPGGVQWQYF. In DNA form, the CDR3 reads TGTGCCAGCTCACCTCCGGGGGGGGTCCAGTGGCAGTACTTC.

The chain joins TRBV27 to TRBJ1-3; the D gene is possibly TRBD1 (6 bases). The CDR3 has 14 residues. V was shortened by 6 bases and J by 1 base, with 10 bases between the two germline ends. CDR1 and CDR2 (germline): MNHEY, SMNVEV (reference sequence). The CDR3 coding sequence is TGTGCCAGCAGGCTTAGGGGGTCTGGAAACACCATATATTTT. It is translated as CASRLRGSGNTIYF.

This chain connects TRBV19 to TRBJ1-5; TRBD1 aligns across 7 bases. The CDR3 totals 16 residues. Germline V gene lookup returns CDR1 LNHDA and CDR2 SQIVND (reference sequence). The ends lost 5 bases at V and 1 base at J; junction bases unmatched: 8. CDR3 amino acids: CASSPWTGGSNQPQHF. DNA of the CDR3: TGTGCCAGTAGTCCCTGGACAGGAGGCAGCAATCAGCCCCAGCATTTT.

The genes are TRBV7-3 and TRBJ2-3; 16 bases fit TRBD2. The CDR3 loop spans 17 amino acids. Germline values: CDR1 SGHTA, CDR2 FQGTGA. Unmatched junction bases numbered 3, after V lost 0 bases and J lost 6 bases. The CDR3 spells CASSLTGTSGGADTQYF. The DNA for the CDR3 is TGTGCCAGCAGCTTAACGGGGACTAGCGGGGGGGCGGATACGCAGTATTTT.

The chain joins TRBV7-3 to TRBJ1-5; 7 bases match TRBD1. The length of the CDR3 is 16 residues. Germline CDR1 and CDR2: SGHTA and FQGTGA. V shed 2 bases, J shed 0 bases, and the junction held 4 bases outside the gene matches. CDR3 coding DNA: TGTGCCAGCAGCTTAGGGGACAGTCCTAGCAATCAGCCCCAGCATTTT. Translating gives CASSLGDSPSNQPQHF.

This chain joins TRBV6-5 and TRBJ2-2; 8 bases agree with TRBD1. The junction had 3 bases not matched to a gene; V was cut back by 8 bases and J by 4 bases. The CDR3 extends over 13 amino acids. CDR1 MNHEY and CDR2 SVGAGI come from the germline V gene. CDR3 protein: CASGQGITGELFF. The CDR3 DNA reads TGTGCCAGCGGACAGGGTATCACCGGGGAGCTGTTTTTT.

The chain's CDR3 is CASSPPRGRENYGYTF. CDR3 coding DNA: TGTGCCAGCAGTCCCCCTCGAGGAAGGGAGAACTATGGCTACACCTTC. The rearrangement joins TRBV28 to TRBJ1-2; D remains ambiguous. The germline gives CDR1 MDHEN, CDR2 SYDVKM. This CDR3 spans 16 amino acids. V lost 5 bases, J lost 2 bases, and 18 bases lay in between.

The chain is built from TRBV7-9 and TRBJ1-2; 9 bases line up with TRBD1. CDR3 length: 14 amino acids. Trimming at V came to 1 base and at J to 4 bases, leaving 1 base not matched to a gene. Germline V gene data show CDR1 as SEHNR and CDR2 as FQNEAQ (reference sequence). The CDR3 spells CASSLGQGVYGYTF. In DNA, the CDR3 is TGTGCCAGCAGCTTAGGACAGGGGGTCTATGGCTACACCTTC.

In its sample, this clone was seen once. The chain recombines TRBV28 with TRBJ1-1; D uncertain. V was cut by 7 bases and J by 2 bases, with 14 bases left in between. The CDR3 totals 14 residues. Germline CDR1 is MDHEN and CDR2 is SYDVKM. CDR3 in amino acids: CASILTTTNTEAFF. The DNA of the CDR3 is TGTGCCAGCATCCTGACTACCACTAACACTGAAGCTTTCTTT.

The rearrangement joins TRBV7-9 to TRBJ2-7; TRBD2 matches at 14 bases. Germline-derived CDR1 and CDR2 are SEHNR and FQNEAQ (reference sequence). The CDR3 has 16 residues. V dropped 4 bases and J dropped 3; count of bases not matched to a gene: 5. CDR3 in DNA: TGTGCCAGCAGCTCGAAGACTAGCGGGGGGGACTACGAGCAGTACTTC. Its translation: CASSSKTSGGDYEQYF.

The V gene is TRBV7-9, the J gene TRBJ1-3; the D gene is possibly TRBD1 (5 bases). This CDR3 has 15 amino acids. With 3 bases removed from V and 0 bases from J, the gap between germline ends came to 9 bases. In germline, CDR1 is SEHNR, CDR2 FQNEAQ (reference sequence). In DNA form, the CDR3 reads TGTGCCAGCAGCTTTTACAGGAACTCTGGAAACACCATATATTTT. It codes for CASSFYRNSGNTIYF. The whole variable domain, remainder taken from reference TRBV7-9 and TRBJ1-3, is DTGVSQNPRHKITKRGQNVTFRCDPISEHNRLYWYRQTLGQGPEFLTYFQNEAQLEKSRLLSDRFSAERPKGSFSTLEIQRTEQGDSAMYLCASSFYRNSGNTIYFGEGSWLTVV.

The genes are TRBV18 and TRBJ2-7; D is unclear. V lost 3 bases and J 6 bases, leaving 21 bases between the germline ends. CDR3 length: 16 amino acids. The germline gives CDR1 KGHSH, CDR2 LQKENI. CDR3 amino acids: CASSPRHMSKTAEQYF. The CDR3 nucleotides are TGTGCCAGCTCACCGAGACACATGTCGAAAACGGCCGAGCAGTACTTC.

The V call is TRBV11-1, the J call TRBJ2-2; TRBD1 aligns across 7 bases. Germline V gene data show CDR1 as SGHAT and CDR2 as FQDESV (reference sequence). V gave up 4 bases and J gave up 4 bases; unmatched junction bases: 9. CDR3 length: 16 amino acids. The DNA for the CDR3 is TGTGCCAGCAGCTCCCATAGCCGGACAGGCACCGGGGAGCTGTTTTTT. Amino acid sequence: CASSSHSRTGTGELFF.

Here the CDR3 reads CAIAADPADEQYF. CDR3 coding DNA: TGTGCCATCGCAGCGGATCCAGCAGACGAGCAGTACTTC. The chain joins TRBV10-3 to TRBJ2-7; possibly TRBD2 for D (5 bases). The CDR3 consists of 13 residues. The germline V gene encodes CDR1 ENHRY and CDR2 SYGVKD. The germline V and J ends were trimmed by 8 bases and 5 bases, with 16 bases remaining between them.

The genes are TRBV6-5 and TRBJ1-2, with D perhaps matching TRBD1 (5 bases). The CDR3 is made up of 14 amino acids. CDR1 and CDR2 from the germline V gene are MNHEY and SVGAGI. V was trimmed by 2 bases and J by 5 bases, leaving 12 bases between them. DNA for the CDR3: TGTGCCAGCAGTTACGGGCAGGGAAAATATGGCTACACCTTC. Amino acid sequence: CASSYGQGKYGYTF.

This chain links TRBV11-3 with TRBJ1-2, with 7 bases identical to TRBD1. The CDR3 spans 16 residues. The V gene end was trimmed by 5 bases and the J gene end by 5 bases; junction bases not matched to a gene: 14. The germline V gene encodes CDR1 SGHNT and CDR2 YENEEA. In nucleotides, the CDR3 is TGTGCCAGCAGCCAGGGGAGGACAGGAGGCGCATATGGCTACACCTTC. Protein product: CASSQGRTGGAYGYTF.

This sequence joins TRBV5-4 and TRBJ2-6; 8 bases line up with TRBD1. This CDR3 spans 18 amino acids. The J segment lost 0 bases and the V segment lost 0 bases, leaving 5 bases of the junction unmatched. Germline V gene data show CDR1 as SGHNT and CDR2 as YYREEE (reference sequence). DNA for the CDR3: TGTGCCAGCAGCTTGGCGCCAGGGGGCTCCTCTGGGGCCAACGTCCTGACTTTC. This codes for CASSLAPGGSSGANVLTF.

This chain joins TRBV7-9 and TRBJ1-5; D possibly corresponds to TRBD1 (6 bases). Trimming took 3 bases from V and 9 from J, leaving 15 bases between them. CDR3 length: 14 residues. Germline CDR1 is SEHNR and CDR2 is FQNEAQ (reference sequence). The CDR3 spells CASSFEYRALPQHF. In nucleotides, the CDR3 is TGTGCCAGCAGCTTTGAATACAGGGCCCTGCCCCAGCATTTT.

The chain links TRBV28 to TRBJ2-7; possible D gene TRBD2, 6 bases. Germline loops: CDR1 MDHEN, CDR2 SYDVKM. The CDR3 runs 14 residues. Trimming shortened V by 3 bases and J by 6 bases, and 15 bases separated the two germline ends. CDR3 in DNA: TGTGCCAGCAGTTTTACGGCGGGAAAGGGCGAGCAGTACTTC. Its translation is CASSFTAGKGEQYF. The whole variable domain, remainder taken from reference TRBV28 and TRBJ2-7, is DVKVTQSSRYLVKRTGEKVFLECVQDMDHENMFWYRQDPGLGLRLIYFSYDVKMKEKGDIPEGYSVSREKKERFSLILESASTNQTSMYLCASSFTAGKGEQYFGPGTRLTVT.

The V and J genes are TRBV27 and TRBJ2-5; 10 bases fit TRBD1. Unmatched junction bases numbered 8, after V lost 5 bases and J lost 5 bases. Germline values: CDR1 MNHEY, CDR2 SMNVEV (reference sequence). CDR3 length equals 15 residues. DNA for the CDR3: TGTGCCAGCAGTGGGACAGGGGATTTGTGGGAGACCCAGTACTTC. Protein product: CASSGTGDLWETQYF.

This clone turned up a few times. The genes are TRBV5-5 and TRBJ1-2, with TRBD1 matching 11 bases. This CDR3 region has 15 residues. The V segment lost 2 bases and the J segment 6 bases; nucleotides outside the gene matches: 6. Germline values: CDR1 SGHKS, CDR2 YYEKEE (reference sequence). The CDR3 nucleotides are TGTGCCAGCAGCTTCCGGACAGGGGGCTTTCATGGCTACACCTTC. This codes for CASSFRTGGFHGYTF.

The V and J genes are TRBV7-9 and TRBJ2-3, with 7 positions matching TRBD2. The CDR3 sequence is 14 residues long. The trim removed 8 bases at V and 0 bases at J, leaving 5 bases unmatched. CDR1 and CDR2 from the germline V gene are SEHNR and FQNEAQ (reference sequence). As DNA, the CDR3 is TGTGCCAGCGCACGGGGGGTAAGCACAGATACGCAGTATTTT. Encoded protein: CASARGVSTDTQYF.

The rearrangement uses TRBV5-1 and TRBJ2-3; weak D call: TRBD1 (5 bases). CDR1 is SGHRS and CDR2 is YFSETQ in the germline V gene. The V end was cut by 4 bases, the J end by 8 bases, with 14 bases between. The CDR3 has 13 amino acids. CDR3 DNA sequence: TGCGCCAGCAGCCTTTCCCCAAGGGGTACGCAGTATTTT. This gives the protein CASSLSPRGTQYF.

The sample holds one count of this clone. This chain joins TRBV6-6 and TRBJ1-4; 10 bases fit TRBD1. The CDR3 loop spans 15 amino acids. V dropped 6 bases and J dropped 5; count of bases not matched to a gene: 6. Germline V gene data show CDR1 as MNHNY and CDR2 as SVGAGI (reference sequence). The CDR3 coding sequence is TGTGCCAGCAGAAAAACGGACAGGGGGAATGAAAAACTGTTTTTT. Protein: CASRKTDRGNEKLFF.

J is TRBJ2-5 and V is TRBV11-3, with 8 bases that match TRBD1. TRBJ2-7 explains the end of the DNA better; the J call may be wrong. The CDR3 loop spans 16 amino acids. Germline CDR1 SGHNT, CDR2 YENEEA. CDR3 in DNA: TGTGCCAGCAGCGCCGGCCGAACAGGGGGTCACTACGAGCAGTACTTC. Protein product: CASSAGRTGGHYEQYF.

J is TRBJ2-1 and V is TRBV27; TRBD1 matches at 8 bases. Germline assignment: CDR1 MNHEY and CDR2 SMNVEV (reference sequence). V lost 6 bases and J lost 5; bases outside the gene matches: 12. The CDR3 length is 16 residues. CDR3 in DNA: TGTGCCAGCAGCTCACTAGGGACAGGCGTTAACAATGAGCAGTTCTTC. This codes for CASSSLGTGVNNEQFF.

This clone was counted only a few times. The chain is built from TRBV12-1 and TRBJ2-6; no check of the table's D call, TRBD2, against the DNA was made. TRBV12-1 is termed a pseudogene. The CDR3 runs 15 residues. CDR3 residues: CASSCLSSGANVLTF. The CDR3 DNA follows: TGTGCCAGCAGCTGCCTGAGCTCTGGGGCCAACGTCCTGACTTTC.

The V call is TRBV4-1, the J call TRBJ1-2, with D perhaps TRBD1 (6 bases). V lost 3 bases to trimming and J lost 7 bases, with 21 bases between them. This CDR3 spans 16 amino acids. The germline V gene has CDR1 MGHRA and CDR2 YSYEKL. CDR3 DNA: TGCGCCAGCAGCCACGACCCCACCCAGGGGAATCTTGGCTACACCTTC. Protein: CASSHDPTQGNLGYTF.